One sample yielded the 30 T cell receptor beta chains listed below, sequenced in a study of graft-versus-host responses after intestinal transplantation. Plating combined roughly 200,000 CFSE-labeled responder cells with roughly 200,000 irradiated, violet-dye-labeled stimulator cells. TCRdb's copy holds only in-frame clones and misses some; the assay was immunoSEQ multiplex PCR. Among around 20,000 clones listed, roughly 30% were seen once. Specimen: alloreactive CD8+ T cells from a mixed lymphocyte reaction culture, collected before intestinal transplant. Sample subset: CFSE-low proliferating T cells sorted from approximately 6-day pre-transplant mixed lymphocyte reaction (GvH or HvG direction). Receptors were obtained from a human patient who received an intestinal transplant.

In nucleotides, the CDR3 is TGTGCCAGCAGCTTCAGGGATGGTGAAAAACTGTTTTTT. Amino acids: CASSFRDGEKLFF. The chain recombines TRBV5-4 with TRBJ1-4; tentative D call: TRBD1 (5 bases). The germline gives CDR1 SGHNT, CDR2 YYREEE (reference sequence). V gave up 2 bases and J gave up 7 bases, with 9 bases separating them. The CDR3 is made up of 13 amino acids.

V is TRBV13 and J is TRBJ1-6; D is possibly TRBD1 (6 bases). Germline V gene data show CDR1 as PRHDT and CDR2 as FYEKMQ (reference sequence). V lost 5 bases and J lost 9, with 11 bases in between. The CDR3 is 13 amino acids. The CDR3 loop reads CASSPQGLSPLHF. The CDR3 DNA sequence: TGTGCCAGCAGCCCCCAGGGGCTTTCACCCCTCCACTTT.

V gene TRBV7-9 combines with J gene TRBJ2-3; tentative D call: TRBD2 (7 bases). The CDR3 extends over 16 amino acids. The V end was cut by 4 bases, the J end by 4 bases, with 18 bases between. Germline CDR1 reads SEHNR; CDR2 reads FQNEAQ (reference sequence). The CDR3 sequence is CASSYTRGAFADTQYF. The CDR3 nucleotides read TGTGCCAGCAGCTACACACGGGGGGCCTTCGCAGATACGCAGTATTTT.

On this clone: Other DNA sequences in the sample encode the same CDR3. V is TRBV19 and J is TRBJ2-7; 8 positions match TRBD1. The germline CDR1 and CDR2 sequences are LNHDA and SQIVND (reference sequence). The CDR3 is 14 residues long. V lost 5 bases and J lost 4; bases outside the gene matches: 7. The CDR3 sequence: CASSSGTGGYEQYF. The CDR3 DNA reads as TGTGCCAGTAGTTCCGGGACAGGAGGGTACGAGCAGTACTTC.

The chain recombines TRBV9 with TRBJ1-2; D gene ambiguous. The CDR3 contains 15 residues. Germline CDR1 SGDLS, CDR2 YYNGEE. V gave up 0 bases and J gave up 2 bases, with 11 bases separating them. CDR3 residues: CASSVDPGQNYGYTF. In DNA form, the CDR3 reads TGTGCCAGCAGCGTAGACCCAGGTCAAAACTATGGCTACACCTTC.

The chain carries TRBV4-1 and TRBJ2-7; 11 bases match TRBD1. With 1 base clipped from V and 12 bases from J, the junction kept 14 bases outside the gene matches. The germline gives CDR1 MGHRA, CDR2 YSYEKL. This CDR3 spans 16 amino acids. The CDR3 is CASSQVLGQGAFVRYF. The CDR3 coding sequence is TGCGCCAGCAGCCAAGTTCTCGGACAGGGGGCTTTCGTACGGTACTTC.

By sample share, this clone is medium-sized (0.01 to 0.1%). The chain is built from TRBV7-2 and TRBJ2-7, with 7 bases fitting TRBD1. Germline assignment: CDR1 SGHTA and CDR2 FQGNSA. CDR3 length equals 13 residues. The ends lost 5 bases at V and 1 base at J; junction bases unmatched: 2. The CDR3 bases are TGTGCCAGCAGCCCGACAGGGTCCTACGAGCAGTACTTC. It yields the protein CASSPTGSYEQYF.

This chain links TRBV7-2 with TRBJ2-7; D may be TRBD1 (6 bases). Trimming took off 0 bases at V and 5 bases at J, with 17 bases between the two ends. CDR1 SGHTA and CDR2 FQGNSA come from the germline V gene. This CDR3 contains 16 residues. Here the CDR3 reads CASSLAWGWGPDEQYF. Written as DNA, the CDR3 is TGTGCCAGCAGCTTAGCCTGGGGCTGGGGGCCGGACGAGCAGTACTTC.

The V and J genes are TRBV6-5 and TRBJ2-5; 15 nucleotides match TRBD2. V shed 10 bases, J shed 5 bases, and the junction held 8 bases outside the gene matches. CDR3 size: 15 residues. Germline V lookup: CDR1 MNHEY, CDR2 SVGAGI. The CDR3 region has the DNA TGTGCCACCAGCTGGACTAGCGGGGGGGAGGAGACCCAGTACTTC. Encoded protein: CATSWTSGGEETQYF.

The chain joins TRBV4-2 to TRBJ2-1, with D possibly being TRBD2 (6 bases). The germline V gene has CDR1 LGHNA and CDR2 YNFKEQ. The CDR3 is 16 residues long. Trimming cost V 0 bases and J 0 bases, with 9 bases left between them. The CDR3 DNA reads TGTGCCAGCAGCCAAGATCGGGGGAGCTCCTACAATGAGCAGTTCTTC. As protein: CASSQDRGSSYNEQFF.

This rearrangement joins TRBV27 to TRBJ2-7; 10 bases line up with TRBD2. The CDR3 consists of 14 residues. Unmatched junction bases numbered 4, after V lost 3 bases and J lost 5 bases. Germline V gene sequence: CDR1 MNHEY, CDR2 SMNVEV (reference sequence). This chain's CDR3 is CASSLRTSGHEQYF. CDR3 in DNA: TGTGCCAGCAGTTTGCGGACTAGCGGCCACGAGCAGTACTTC.

This clone appeared once. The V gene is TRBV6-5, the J gene TRBJ2-5, with TRBD1 matching over 12 bases. Germline V gives CDR1 MNHEY, CDR2 SVGAGI. The V gene end was trimmed by 5 bases and the J gene end by 4 bases; junction bases not matched to a gene: 2. This CDR3 has 14 residues. The CDR3 DNA follows: TGTGCCAGCAGTGGGACAGGGGGCTCAGAGACCCAGTACTTC. It translates to CASSGTGGSETQYF.

This clone was seen only a few times. This rearrangement joins TRBV6-1 to TRBJ2-3; the D gene is possibly TRBD2 (6 bases). The germline CDR1 and CDR2 sequences are MNHNS and SASEGT. Between the trimmed V and J ends, which lost 2 bases and 4 bases, there was a span of 7 bases. This CDR3 has 13 amino acids. The CDR3, as DNA: TGTGCCAGCAGTGAATCGGGGGCAGATACGCAGTATTTT. Its translation is CASSESGADTQYF.

The V call is TRBV2, the J call TRBJ2-4; TRBD2 might be the D (5 bases). The germline gives CDR1 SNHLY, CDR2 FYNNEI. V was clipped by 1 base and J by 5 bases, with 12 bases between them. CDR3 length equals 15 residues. CDR3 coding DNA: TGTGCCAGCAGTGAAGAGTTACTGGGAGAAAACATTCAGTACTTC. Translation gives CASSEELLGENIQYF.

This chain links TRBV9 with TRBJ2-7, with 8 positions matching TRBD2. The CDR3 has 14 residues. V trimming: 4 bases; J trimming: 3 bases; junction bases outside the gene matches: 6. Germline values: CDR1 SGDLS, CDR2 YYNGEE. The CDR3 nucleotides read TGTGCCAGCAGCCCACCGGGACTAGACTACGAGCAGTACTTC. This gives the protein CASSPPGLDYEQYF.

This clone was seen a few times. The genes are TRBV6-1 and TRBJ2-7, with 7 bases lining up with TRBD1. Germline V gene lookup returns CDR1 MNHNS and CDR2 SASEGT. The CDR3 length is 14 residues. Trimming at V came to 6 bases and at J to 4 bases, leaving 9 bases not matched to a gene. Written as DNA, the CDR3 is TGTGCCAGCAGGGGACAGCCCGATTATTACGAGCAGTACTTC. Amino acid sequence: CASRGQPDYYEQYF.

This clone was counted only a few times. This chain connects TRBV9 to TRBJ2-7; possible D gene TRBD1, 6 bases. Trimming removed 3 bases at V and 0 bases at J, with 13 bases between. Germline V gives CDR1 SGDLS, CDR2 YYNGEE. The CDR3 has 15 residues. CDR3 sequence (DNA): TGTGCCAGCAGCGCTTGGGGGCTTCCCTCCTACGAGCAGTACTTC. Its translation is CASSAWGLPSYEQYF.

This clone has only a few counts. The chain employs TRBV6-6 and TRBJ1-2; 8 bases fit TRBD1. The CDR3 has 13 amino acids. Unmatched junction bases numbered 4, after V lost 5 bases and J lost 5 bases. The germline gives CDR1 MNHNY, CDR2 SVGAGI (reference sequence). CDR3 in DNA: TGTGCCAGCAGTCGGGACAGGATTTATGGCTACACCTTC. This encodes CASSRDRIYGYTF.

The chain combines TRBV19 with TRBJ2-7; D uncertain. This CDR3 is 13 amino acids long. Germline CDR1 is LNHDA and CDR2 is SQIVND (reference sequence). Trimming pared 6 bases from V and 0 bases from J, leaving 9 bases between. CDR3 DNA: TGTGCCAGTAGCCTGGGCTACTCCTACGAGCAGTACTTC. Its translation is CASSLGYSYEQYF.

This clone has only one observation. The CDR3 bases are TGTGCCAGCAACGGGGCCGAAGGCTACGAGCAGTACTTC. Its translation is CASNGAEGYEQYF. The V gene is TRBV2, the J gene TRBJ2-7; D possibly uses TRBD1 or TRBD2 (5 bases each). CDR1 and CDR2 (germline): SNHLY, FYNNEI. CDR3 size: 13 residues. V was cut by 7 bases and J by 3 bases, with 13 bases left in between.

The chain joins TRBV7-3 to TRBJ2-3; D remains unclear. The CDR3 has 15 residues. Trimming pared 5 bases from V and 0 bases from J, leaving 12 bases between. Per germline, CDR1 SGHTA and CDR2 FQGTGA. CDR3 coding DNA: TGTGCCAGCAGCCGTAGCCCCACTAGCACAGATACGCAGTATTTT. This encodes CASSRSPTSTDTQYF.

The chain employs TRBV27 and TRBJ1-4, with 7 bases lining up with TRBD1. Per germline, CDR1 MNHEY and CDR2 SMNVEV (reference sequence). The CDR3 loop spans 14 amino acids. The trim removed 6 bases at V and 7 bases at J, leaving 8 bases unmatched. In nucleotides, the CDR3 is TGTGCCAGCAGCCTAAGAGGGGGCGTTGAAAAACTGTTTTTT. Its protein is CASSLRGGVEKLFF.

The chain has TRBV11-2 and TRBJ2-3; 9 bases align to TRBD2. The CDR3 loop spans 16 amino acids. Germline V gene sequence: CDR1 SGHAT, CDR2 FQNNGV. Losses at the gene ends were 5 bases for V and 4 bases for J; bases not matched to a gene: 10. CDR3 sequence reads: CASSHTSGPGPDTQYF. DNA of the CDR3: TGTGCCAGCAGCCACACTAGCGGGCCAGGCCCAGATACGCAGTATTTT.

This clone is medium-sized within its sample. The J gene is TRBJ2-7, the V gene TRBV11-2, with D possibly TRBD2 on 6 matching bases. The V and J ends lost 1 base and 3 bases respectively, with 10 bases between them. The CDR3 totals 14 residues. Germline CDR1 and CDR2: SGHAT and FQNNGV. The CDR3 DNA reads TGTGCCAGCAGCTTAGCTCCAGCGGGCTACGAGCAGTACTTC. Its translation is CASSLAPAGYEQYF.

This clone is medium-sized. The chain couples TRBV28 to TRBJ1-4, with D hard to call. V lost 4 bases and J 6 bases, leaving 15 bases between the germline ends. CDR3 length: 15 residues. Germline V gene sequence: CDR1 MDHEN, CDR2 SYDVKM. CDR3 DNA sequence: TGTGCCAGCAGTTCCCCAACGGCGTCCGATGAAAAACTGTTTTTT. Protein: CASSSPTASDEKLFF.

This chain links TRBV9 with TRBJ2-2; the match to TRBD2 covers 9 bases. Germline values: CDR1 SGDLS, CDR2 YYNGEE. V trimming: 4 bases; J trimming: 4 bases; junction bases outside the gene matches: 8. The length of the CDR3 is 16 residues. The CDR3 loop reads CASSPQAGGGTGELFF. The CDR3 region has the DNA TGTGCCAGCAGCCCTCAAGCGGGGGGTGGCACCGGGGAGCTGTTTTTT.

This chain links TRBV7-2 with TRBJ2-1; 8 positions agree with TRBD1. Trimming cost V 5 bases and J 10 bases; bases outside gene matches: 10. Germline V gene sequence: CDR1 SGHTA, CDR2 FQGNSA. CDR3 length equals 14 residues. This CDR3 is CASSARTGFREQFF. The DNA of the CDR3 is TGTGCCAGCAGCGCGAGGACAGGGTTCAGGGAGCAGTTCTTC.

At least ten counts were recorded for this clone. The chain is built from TRBV2 and TRBJ2-7, with 9 bases matching TRBD1. The CDR3 extends over 16 amino acids. Germline loops: CDR1 SNHLY, CDR2 FYNNEI. V gave up 6 bases and J gave up 0 bases; unmatched junction bases: 9. The CDR3 protein is CASRPNRGRVSYEQYF. The CDR3 nucleotides read TGTGCCAGCAGGCCTAACAGGGGGCGAGTCTCCTACGAGCAGTACTTC.

Only a few counts were recorded for this clone. V and J are TRBV6-5 and TRBJ1-2, with a possible D match to TRBD1 (6 bases). The V gene lost 0 bases and the J gene lost 4 bases, with 15 bases spanning the gap. The CDR3 has 16 amino acids. Germline CDR1 and CDR2: MNHEY and SVGAGI. CDR3 nucleotides: TGTGCCAGCAGTTACTCGACTGGAACAGGGACCTATGGCTACACCTTC. Translating gives CASSYSTGTGTYGYTF.

This clone was seen a few times. The chain is built from TRBV5-4 and TRBJ1-5, with D maybe TRBD1 (5 bases). CDR3 length equals 13 residues. The ends were cut back, 3 bases at V and 1 base at J, with 5 bases in the middle. CDR1 SGHNT and CDR2 YYREEE come from the germline V gene (reference sequence). The CDR3 loop is CASSWGSNQPQHF. CDR3 sequence (DNA): TGTGCCAGCAGCTGGGGGAGCAATCAGCCCCAGCATTTT.